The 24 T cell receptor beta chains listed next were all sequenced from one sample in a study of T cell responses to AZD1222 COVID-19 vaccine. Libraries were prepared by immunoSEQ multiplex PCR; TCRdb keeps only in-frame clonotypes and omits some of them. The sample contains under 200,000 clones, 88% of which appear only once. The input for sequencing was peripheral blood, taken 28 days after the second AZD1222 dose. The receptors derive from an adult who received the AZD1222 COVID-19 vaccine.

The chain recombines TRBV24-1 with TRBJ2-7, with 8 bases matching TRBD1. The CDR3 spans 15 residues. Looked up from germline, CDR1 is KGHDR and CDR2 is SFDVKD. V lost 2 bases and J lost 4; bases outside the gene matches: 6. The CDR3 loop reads CATSDSRGLGYEQYF. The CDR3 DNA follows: TGTGCCACCAGTGATTCCAGGGGGCTAGGATACGAGCAGTACTTC.

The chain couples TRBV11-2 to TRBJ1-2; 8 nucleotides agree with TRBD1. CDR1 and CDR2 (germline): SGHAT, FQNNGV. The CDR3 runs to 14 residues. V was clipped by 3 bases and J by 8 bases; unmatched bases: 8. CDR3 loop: CASSLTGAGRGYTF. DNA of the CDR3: TGTGCCAGCAGCTTGACAGGGGCAGGCCGGGGCTACACCTTC.

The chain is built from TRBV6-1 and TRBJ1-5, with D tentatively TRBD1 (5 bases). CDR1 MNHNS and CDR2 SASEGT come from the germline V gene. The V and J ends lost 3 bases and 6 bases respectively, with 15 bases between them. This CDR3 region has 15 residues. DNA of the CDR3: TGTGCCAGCAGTGACGCGGGCAGGGTAGGTCAGCCCCAGCATTTT. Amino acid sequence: CASSDAGRVGQPQHF.

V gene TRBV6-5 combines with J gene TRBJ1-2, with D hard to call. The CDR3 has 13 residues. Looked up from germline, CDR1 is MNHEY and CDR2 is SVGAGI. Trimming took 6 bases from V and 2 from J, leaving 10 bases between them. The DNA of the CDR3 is TGTGCCAGCAGCATGGACGGGAACTATGGCTACACCTTC. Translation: CASSMDGNYGYTF.

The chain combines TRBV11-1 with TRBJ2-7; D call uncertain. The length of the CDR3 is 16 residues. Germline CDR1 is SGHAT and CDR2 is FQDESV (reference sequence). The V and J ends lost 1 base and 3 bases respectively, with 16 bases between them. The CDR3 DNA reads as TGTGCCAGCAGCTTAGTTATGGGGTCTGGTGACTACGAGCAGTACTTC. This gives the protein CASSLVMGSGDYEQYF.

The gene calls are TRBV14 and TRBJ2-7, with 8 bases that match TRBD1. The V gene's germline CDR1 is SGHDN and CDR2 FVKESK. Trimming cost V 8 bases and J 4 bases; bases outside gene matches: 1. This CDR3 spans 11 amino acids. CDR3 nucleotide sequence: TGTGCCAGCGGGACAGGTTACGAGCAGTACTTC. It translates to CASGTGYEQYF.

The CDR3 here is CASSLKGLNTEAFF. In DNA form, the CDR3 reads TGCGCCAGCAGCTTGAAGGGGTTGAACACTGAAGCTTTCTTT. The V and J genes are TRBV5-1 and TRBJ1-1; the D gene is possibly TRBD1 (5 bases). CDR3 length equals 14 residues. Looked up from germline, CDR1 is SGHRS and CDR2 is YFSETQ. Trimming stripped 1 base from V and 0 bases from J, with 7 bases between.

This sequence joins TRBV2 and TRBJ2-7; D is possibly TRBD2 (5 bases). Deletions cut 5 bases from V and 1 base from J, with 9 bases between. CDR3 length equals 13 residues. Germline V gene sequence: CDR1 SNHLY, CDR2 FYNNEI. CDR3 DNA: TGTGCCAGCAGTACCGAGGGATCCTACGAGCAGTACTTC. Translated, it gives CASSTEGSYEQYF.

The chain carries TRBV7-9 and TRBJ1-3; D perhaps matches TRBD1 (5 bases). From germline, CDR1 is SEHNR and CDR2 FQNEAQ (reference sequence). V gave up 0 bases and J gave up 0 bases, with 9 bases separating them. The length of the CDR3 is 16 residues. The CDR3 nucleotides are TGTGCCAGCAGCTTAGCAGGGACGTACTCTGGAAACACCATATATTTT. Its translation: CASSLAGTYSGNTIYF.

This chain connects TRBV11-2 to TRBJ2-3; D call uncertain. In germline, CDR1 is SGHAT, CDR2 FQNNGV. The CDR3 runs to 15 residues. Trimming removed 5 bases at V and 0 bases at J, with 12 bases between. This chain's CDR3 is CASSTWSRSTDTQYF. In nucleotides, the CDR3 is TGTGCCAGCAGCACATGGTCCAGGAGCACAGATACGCAGTATTTT.

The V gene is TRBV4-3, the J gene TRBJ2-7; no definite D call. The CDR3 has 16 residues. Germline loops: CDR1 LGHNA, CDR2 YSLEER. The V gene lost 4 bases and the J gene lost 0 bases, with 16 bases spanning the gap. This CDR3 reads CASSRLRGEDSYEQYF. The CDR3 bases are TGCGCCAGCAGCCGCCTTAGAGGAGAAGACTCCTACGAGCAGTACTTC.

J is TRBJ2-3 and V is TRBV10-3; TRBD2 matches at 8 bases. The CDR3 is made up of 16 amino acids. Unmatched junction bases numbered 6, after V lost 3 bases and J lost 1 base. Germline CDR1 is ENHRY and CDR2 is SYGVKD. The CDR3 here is CAISEGAGGGTDTQYF. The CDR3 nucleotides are TGTGCCATCAGTGAAGGGGCGGGAGGCGGCACAGATACGCAGTATTTT.

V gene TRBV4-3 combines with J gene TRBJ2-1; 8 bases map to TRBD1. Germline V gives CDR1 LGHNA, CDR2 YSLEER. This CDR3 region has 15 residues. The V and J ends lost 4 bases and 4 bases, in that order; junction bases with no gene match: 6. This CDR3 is CASSLTGGTYNEQFF. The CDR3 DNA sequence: TGCGCCAGCAGCCTAACAGGGGGGACTTACAATGAGCAGTTCTTC.

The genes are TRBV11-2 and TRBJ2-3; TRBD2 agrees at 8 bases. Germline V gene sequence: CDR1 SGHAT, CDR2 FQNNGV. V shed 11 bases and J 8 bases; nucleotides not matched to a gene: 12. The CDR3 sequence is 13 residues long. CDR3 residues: CAEGGRWDGTQYF. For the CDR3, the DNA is TGTGCCGAGGGCGGGAGGTGGGACGGTACGCAGTATTTT.

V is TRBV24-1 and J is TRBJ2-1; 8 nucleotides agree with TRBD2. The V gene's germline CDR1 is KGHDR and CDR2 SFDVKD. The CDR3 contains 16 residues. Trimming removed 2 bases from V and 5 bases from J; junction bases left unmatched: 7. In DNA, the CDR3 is TGTGCCACCAGTGATTATGCGGGGGGCACAAACAATGAGCAGTTCTTC. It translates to CATSDYAGGTNNEQFF.

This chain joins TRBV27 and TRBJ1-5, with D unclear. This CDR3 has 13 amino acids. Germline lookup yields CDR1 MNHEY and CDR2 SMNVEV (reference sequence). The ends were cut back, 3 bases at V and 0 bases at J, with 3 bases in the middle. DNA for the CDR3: TGTGCCAGCAGTTTCTTTAGCAATCAGCCCCAGCATTTT. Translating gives CASSFFSNQPQHF.

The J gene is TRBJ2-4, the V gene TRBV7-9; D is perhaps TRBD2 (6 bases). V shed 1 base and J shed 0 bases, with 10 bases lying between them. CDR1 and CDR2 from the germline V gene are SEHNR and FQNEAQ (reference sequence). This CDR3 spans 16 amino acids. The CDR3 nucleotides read TGTGCCAGCAGCTTAGGTAGCGGCTTAGCCAAAAACATTCAGTACTTC. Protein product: CASSLGSGLAKNIQYF.

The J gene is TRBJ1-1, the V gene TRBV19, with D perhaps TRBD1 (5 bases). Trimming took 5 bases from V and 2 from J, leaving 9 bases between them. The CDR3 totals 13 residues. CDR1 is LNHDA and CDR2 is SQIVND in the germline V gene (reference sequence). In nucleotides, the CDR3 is TGTGCCAGTAGTTGGGGCGGAAACACTGAAGCTTTCTTT. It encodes CASSWGGNTEAFF.

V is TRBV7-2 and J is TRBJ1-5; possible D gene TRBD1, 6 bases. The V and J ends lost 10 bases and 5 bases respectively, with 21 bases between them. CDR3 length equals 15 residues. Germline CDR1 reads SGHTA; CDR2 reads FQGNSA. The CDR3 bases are TGTGCCACGGCAATACAGGGAAGATTTGATCAGCCCCAGCATTTT. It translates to CATAIQGRFDQPQHF.

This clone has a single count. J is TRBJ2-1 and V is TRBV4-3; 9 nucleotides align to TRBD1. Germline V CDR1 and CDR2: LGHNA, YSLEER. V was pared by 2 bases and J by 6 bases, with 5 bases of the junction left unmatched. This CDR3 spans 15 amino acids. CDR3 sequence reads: CASSQPGQGFNEQFF. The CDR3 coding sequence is TGCGCCAGCAGCCAACCGGGACAGGGATTCAATGAGCAGTTCTTC.

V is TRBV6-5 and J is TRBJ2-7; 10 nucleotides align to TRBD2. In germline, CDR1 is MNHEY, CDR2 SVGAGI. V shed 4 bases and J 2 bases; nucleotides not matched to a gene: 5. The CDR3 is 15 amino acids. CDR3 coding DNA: TGTGCCAGCAGTTCTAGCGGGAGTTGGGCCTACGAGCAGTACTTC. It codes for CASSSSGSWAYEQYF.

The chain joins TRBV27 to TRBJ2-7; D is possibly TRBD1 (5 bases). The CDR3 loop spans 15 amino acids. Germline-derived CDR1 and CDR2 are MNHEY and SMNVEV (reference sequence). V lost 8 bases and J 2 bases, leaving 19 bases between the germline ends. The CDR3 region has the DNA TGTGCCAGCGGACAACGACCGATGGTTACCTACGAGCAGTACTTC. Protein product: CASGQRPMVTYEQYF.

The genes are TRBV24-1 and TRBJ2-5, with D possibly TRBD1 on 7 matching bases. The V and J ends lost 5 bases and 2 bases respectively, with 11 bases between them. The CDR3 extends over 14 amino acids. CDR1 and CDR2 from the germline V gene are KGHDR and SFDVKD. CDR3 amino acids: CATSAGGRQETQYF. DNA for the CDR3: TGTGCCACCAGTGCAGGGGGGAGGCAAGAGACCCAGTACTTC.

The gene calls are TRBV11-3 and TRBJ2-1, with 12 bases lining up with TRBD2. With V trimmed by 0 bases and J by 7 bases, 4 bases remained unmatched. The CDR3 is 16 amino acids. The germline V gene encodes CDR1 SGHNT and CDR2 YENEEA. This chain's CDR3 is CASSLDLAGGWNEQFF. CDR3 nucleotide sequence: TGTGCCAGCAGCTTAGATCTAGCGGGAGGGTGGAATGAGCAGTTCTTC.